A selection of T cell receptor beta chains follows, all from one sample in a study of OX40 agonist ivuxolimab in advanced cancers. Only in-frame clones appear in the TCRdb table, and some are missing; sequencing was by immunoSEQ multiplex PCR. This sample has tens of thousands of clones; roughly 83% occur once, and the top ten carry approximately 1.5%. Sample: CD4+ or CD8+ T cells sorted from blood, taken in a trial of the OX40 agonist ivuxolimab. The receptors were gathered from an adult with an advanced solid tumor such as melanoma, head and neck, liver or kidney cancer. Both conserved end residues are part of each CDR3. Each record gives: D gene, clone size, J gene, V gene, CDR3 DNA, CDR3 protein. The D gene is left open where the match is weak. Clone size is stated in some rows and not others, as once, few, many or a class when expanded.

>TRBD2|-|TRBJ2-3|TRBV6-1
TGTGCCAGCAGTGCCAGGGGGGGCCCGGGACTAGCGGACACAGATACGCAGTATTTT
CASSARGGPGLADTDTQYF
>-|-|TRBJ1-2|TRBV2
TGTGCCAGCAGTGCTAGGGGGTGGGATGGCTACACCTTC
CASSARGWDGYTF
>-|-|TRBJ1-5|TRBV19
TGTGCCAGTAGTATGCCAGGCAGGGGAAGCAATCAGCCCCAGCATTTT
CASSMPGRGSNQPQHF
>-|few|TRBJ2-5|TRBV5-6
TGTGCCAGCAGCCCCCGACAGATCTACCAAGAGACCCAGTACTTC
CASSPRQIYQETQYF
>TRBD1|-|TRBJ1-2|TRBV2
TGTGCCAGCAGTGGGACAGGGGCCCCCCTCTATGGCTACACCTTC
CASSGTGAPLYGYTF
>TRBD1|-|TRBJ1-1|TRBV18
TGTGCCAGCTCACCGGTTAAGACAGGGGCGCTCACTGAAGCTTTCTTT
CASSPVKTGALTEAFF
>TRBD1|-|TRBJ1-6|TRBV6-5
TGTGCCAGCAGTTACCTCCGGACAGGGTATAATTCACCCCTCCACTTT
CASSYLRTGYNSPLHF
>-|-|TRBJ2-7|TRBV5-1
TGCGCCAGCAGCTTAAATCAGGGGAAACCCTACGAGCAGTACTTC
CASSLNQGKPYEQYF
>TRBD1|-|TRBJ1-2|TRBV10-2
TGCGCCAGCAGTGAGTCGGCAGGGGGGAACTATGGCTACACCTTC
CASSESAGGNYGYTF
>TRBD1|-|TRBJ1-2|TRBV20-1
TGCGGTAAGGGGACAGACTATGGCTACACCTTC
CGKGTDYGYTF
>-|-|TRBJ2-3|TRBV19
TGTGCCAGTAGTTCACAGGGGAGGCCAGATACGCAGTATTTT
CASSSQGRPDTQYF
>-|-|TRBJ2-3|TRBV2
TGTGCCAGCAGTGAAGACGGCTCCTATACGCAGTATTTT
CASSEDGSYTQYF
>-|once|TRBJ1-1|TRBV12-5
TGTGCTAGTGGTTTGGTTGTCGGGACGGCTTTCTTT
CASGLVVGTAFF
>TRBD1|-|TRBJ2-2|TRBV19
TGTGCCAGTAGTCCAACAGGGGTCAGCGGGGAGCTGTTTTTT
CASSPTGVSGELFF
>-|-|TRBJ2-2|TRBV4-1
TGCGCCAGCAGCCAAGATCAGGGGTTCCCCGGGGAGCTGTTTTTT
CASSQDQGFPGELFF
>-|-|TRBJ1-1|TRBV7-2
TGTGCCAGCAGCTCAAAAGTCTTTACAGGAGCGAACACTGAAGCTTTCTTT
CASSSKVFTGANTEAFF
>-|-|TRBJ2-7|TRBV11-3
TGTGCCAGCAGCAAGGCCCCCTCTTACGAGCAGTACTTC
CASSKAPSYEQYF
>-|-|TRBJ2-4|TRBV10-3
TGTGCCATCAGCGGGGACACAAACATTCAGTACTTC
CAISGDTNIQYF
>-|-|TRBJ2-7|TRBV6-5
TGTGCCAGCAAGGTTGGACACGGAGCGACCTACGAGCAGTACTTC
CASKVGHGATYEQYF
>-|few|TRBJ2-3|TRBV19
TGTGCCAGTACCTCAGCCCCAGGGTACGATACGCAGTATTTT
CASTSAPGYDTQYF
>TRBD1|-|TRBJ1-1|TRBV5-4
TGTGCCAGCAGCTTGAGGAGGGGGCAGGGGGAGAACACTGAAGCTTTCTTT
CASSLRRGQGENTEAFF
>-|-|TRBJ2-4|TRBV11-2
TGTGCCAGCAGCGGAGGGGGGCTAGCGAGGGGAAACATTCAGTACTTC
CASSGGGLARGNIQYF
>TRBD1|-|TRBJ1-2|TRBV7-2
TGTGCCAGCAGCTCCCGGGGACAGGGGAAAGATTCATGGGGCTACACCTTC
CASSSRGQGKDSWGYTF
>TRBD2|-|TRBJ2-2|TRBV5-1
TGCGCCAGCAGCTACGAGGGACTAGCGGGGGGCCGGGTCACCGGGGAGCTGTTTTTT
CASSYEGLAGGRVTGELFF
>TRBD1|few|TRBJ1-6|TRBV5-1
TGCGCCAGCAGCTTGGAAGTCCAGGGGGGCAGCTCCTATAATTCACCCCTCCACTTT
CASSLEVQGGSSYNSPLHF
>-|-|TRBJ1-3|TRBV18
TGTGCCAGCTCCACGACAGGCCCTGGAAACACCATATATTTT
CASSTTGPGNTIYF
>-|-|TRBJ2-1|TRBV2
TGTGCCAGCACTTCGAGGGCTAGCAGGGGGGATGAGCAGTTCTTC
CASTSRASRGDEQFF
>-|-|TRBJ1-1|TRBV5-1
TGCGCCAGCAGCTTCGGGGGTTACGGCACTGAAGCTTTCTTT
CASSFGGYGTEAFF
>TRBD1|-|TRBJ2-7|TRBV5-1
TGCGCCAGCAGCTTGGCCCCGACAGGGAGCTCCTACGAGCAGTACTTC
CASSLAPTGSSYEQYF
>-|-|TRBJ2-7|TRBV5-1
TGCGCCAGCAGCCCCGACAGGTTAACCTACGAGCAGTACTTC
CASSPDRLTYEQYF
>TRBD1|-|TRBJ2-7|TRBV5-6
TGTGCCAGCAGCTTGGTGGACAGGTCCGAGCAGTACTTC
CASSLVDRSEQYF
>-|-|TRBJ2-3|TRBV5-1
TGCGCCAGCAGCTTGGCCGACCGTATTAGCACAGATACGCAGTATTTT
CASSLADRISTDTQYF
>-|-|TRBJ1-5|TRBV7-2
TGTGCCAGCAGCACCCCTGGAAATCAGCCCCAGCATTTT
CASSTPGNQPQHF
>-|few|TRBJ1-6|TRBV6-5
TGTGCCAGCAATCCGCGGGTTGAGAATTCACCCCTCCACTTT
CASNPRVENSPLHF
>TRBD1|-|TRBJ2-5|TRBV5-1
TGCGCCAGCAGCCCGGGGACAGCTCAAGAGACCCAGTACTTC
CASSPGTAQETQYF
>-|-|TRBJ1-5|TRBV2
TGTGCCAGCAGGAATAGCAATCAGCCCCAGCATTTT
CASRNSNQPQHF
>-|-|TRBJ2-2|TRBV5-6
TGTGCCAGCAGCTCCGGGACGGTAGACACCGGGGAGCTGTTTTTT
CASSSGTVDTGELFF